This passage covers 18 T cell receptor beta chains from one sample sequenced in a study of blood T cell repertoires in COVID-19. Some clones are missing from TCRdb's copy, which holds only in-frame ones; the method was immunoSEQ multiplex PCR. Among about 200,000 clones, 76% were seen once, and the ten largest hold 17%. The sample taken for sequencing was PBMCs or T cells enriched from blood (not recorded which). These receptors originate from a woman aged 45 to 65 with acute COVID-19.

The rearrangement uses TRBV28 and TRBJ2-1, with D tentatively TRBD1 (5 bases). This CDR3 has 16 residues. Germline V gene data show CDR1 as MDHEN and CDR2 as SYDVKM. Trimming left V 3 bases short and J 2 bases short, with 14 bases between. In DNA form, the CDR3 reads TGTGCCAGCAGTTTGAGATCAGGGCATCCCTACAATGAGCAGTTCTTC. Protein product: CASSLRSGHPYNEQFF.

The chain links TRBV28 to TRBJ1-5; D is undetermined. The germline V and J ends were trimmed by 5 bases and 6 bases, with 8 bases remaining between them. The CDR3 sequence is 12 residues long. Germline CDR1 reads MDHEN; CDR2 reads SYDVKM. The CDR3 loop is CASSPTVQPQHF. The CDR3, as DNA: TGTGCCAGCAGTCCTACAGTTCAGCCCCAGCATTTT.

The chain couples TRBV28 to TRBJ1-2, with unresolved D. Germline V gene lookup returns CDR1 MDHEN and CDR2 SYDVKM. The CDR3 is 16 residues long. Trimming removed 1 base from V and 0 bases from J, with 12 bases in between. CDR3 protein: CASSLYGRAANYGYTF. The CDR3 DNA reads TGTGCCAGCAGTTTATATGGGCGGGCAGCTAACTATGGCTACACCTTC.

The CDR3 region is CASSFSGGYPSNTEAFF. The CDR3 region has the DNA TGTGCCAGCAGTTTCTCAGGGGGATACCCTTCGAACACTGAAGCTTTCTTT. The V call is TRBV28, the J call TRBJ1-1, with TRBD1 identical over 7 bases. Germline values: CDR1 MDHEN, CDR2 SYDVKM. The CDR3 is 17 amino acids. V was pared by 3 bases and J by 1 base, with 11 bases of the junction left unmatched.

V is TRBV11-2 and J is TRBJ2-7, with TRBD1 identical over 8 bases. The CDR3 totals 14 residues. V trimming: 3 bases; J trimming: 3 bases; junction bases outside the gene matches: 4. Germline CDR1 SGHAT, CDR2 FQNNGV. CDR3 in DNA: TGTGCCAGCAGCTTTGGACAGGGTGGCTACGAGCAGTACGTC. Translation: CASSFGQGGYEQYV.

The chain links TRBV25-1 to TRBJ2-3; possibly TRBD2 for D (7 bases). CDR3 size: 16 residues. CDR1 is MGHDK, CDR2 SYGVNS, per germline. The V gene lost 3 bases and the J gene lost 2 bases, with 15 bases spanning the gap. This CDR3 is CASSDPGGPITDTQYF. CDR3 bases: TGTGCCAGCAGTGATCCCGGGGGGCCCATCACAGATACGCAGTATTTT.

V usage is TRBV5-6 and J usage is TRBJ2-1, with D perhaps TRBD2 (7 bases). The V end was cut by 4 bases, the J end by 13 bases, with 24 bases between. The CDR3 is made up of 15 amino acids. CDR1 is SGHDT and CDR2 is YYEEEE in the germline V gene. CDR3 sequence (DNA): TGTGCCAGCAGCCTGAGGGCGGGGGCGTACTTTTTACAGTTCTTC. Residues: CASSLRAGAYFLQFF.

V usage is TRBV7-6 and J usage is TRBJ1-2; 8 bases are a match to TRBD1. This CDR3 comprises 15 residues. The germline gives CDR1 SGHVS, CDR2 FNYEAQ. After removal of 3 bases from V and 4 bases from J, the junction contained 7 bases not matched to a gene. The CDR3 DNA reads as TGTGCCAGCAGCTTTGGACAGGGAAACGTCTATGGCTACACCTTC. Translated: CASSFGQGNVYGYTF.

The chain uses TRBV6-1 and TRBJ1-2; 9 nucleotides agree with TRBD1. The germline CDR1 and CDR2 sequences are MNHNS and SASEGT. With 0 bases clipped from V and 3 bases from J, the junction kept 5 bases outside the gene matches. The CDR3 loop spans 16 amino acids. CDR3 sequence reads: CASSEAHGQGHYGYTF. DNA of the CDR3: TGTGCCAGCAGTGAAGCGCATGGACAGGGGCACTATGGCTACACCTTC.

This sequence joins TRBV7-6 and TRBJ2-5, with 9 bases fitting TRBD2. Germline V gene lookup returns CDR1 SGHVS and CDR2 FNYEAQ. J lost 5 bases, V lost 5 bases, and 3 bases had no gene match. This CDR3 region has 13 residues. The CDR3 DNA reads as TGTGCCAGCAGCGCAGGACTAGCGGAGACCCAGTACTTC. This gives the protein CASSAGLAETQYF. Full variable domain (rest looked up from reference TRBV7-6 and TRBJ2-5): GAGVSQSPRYKVTKRGQDVALRCDPISGHVSLYWYRQALGQGPEFLTYFNYEAQQDKSGLPNDRFSAERPEGSISTLTIQRTEQRDSAMYRCASSAGLAETQYFGPGTRLLVL.

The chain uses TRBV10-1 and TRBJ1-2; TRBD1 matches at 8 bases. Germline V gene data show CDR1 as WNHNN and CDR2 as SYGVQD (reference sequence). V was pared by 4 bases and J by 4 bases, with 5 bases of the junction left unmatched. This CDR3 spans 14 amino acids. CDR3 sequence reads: CASSGQGTIYGYTF. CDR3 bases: TGCGCCAGCAGTGGACAGGGGACCATCTATGGCTACACCTTC.

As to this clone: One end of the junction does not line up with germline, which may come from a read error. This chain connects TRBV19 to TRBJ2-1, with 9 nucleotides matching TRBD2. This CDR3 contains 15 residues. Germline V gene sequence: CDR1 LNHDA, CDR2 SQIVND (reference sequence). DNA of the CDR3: TGTGCCAGTAGGATAGCGGGGGAGCGCGCAGATGAGCAGTTCTTC. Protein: CASRIAGERADEQFF.

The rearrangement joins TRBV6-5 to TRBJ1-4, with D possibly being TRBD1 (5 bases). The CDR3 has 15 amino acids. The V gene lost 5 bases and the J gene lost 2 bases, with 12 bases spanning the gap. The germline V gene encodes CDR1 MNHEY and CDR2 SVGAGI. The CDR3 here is CASSPLGATNEKLFF. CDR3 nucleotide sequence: TGTGCCAGCAGTCCCTTAGGGGCGACTAATGAAAAACTGTTTTTT.

CDR3 region: CASSEVPGTGYSPLHF. DNA for the CDR3: TGTGCCAGCAGTGAAGTTCCCGGGACAGGGTATTCACCCCTCCACTTT. The chain combines TRBV6-1 with TRBJ1-6, with 9 bases that match TRBD1. Per germline, CDR1 MNHNS and CDR2 SASEGT. The V gene end was trimmed by 1 base and the J gene end by 8 bases; junction bases not matched to a gene: 6. The CDR3 contains 16 residues.

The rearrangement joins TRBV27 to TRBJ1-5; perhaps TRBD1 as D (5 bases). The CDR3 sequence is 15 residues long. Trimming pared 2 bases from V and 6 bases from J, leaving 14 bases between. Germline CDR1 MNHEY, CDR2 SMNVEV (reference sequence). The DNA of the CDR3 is TGTGCCAGCAGTTTAAGCTTTGGGGCTACTCAGCCCCAGCATTTT. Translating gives CASSLSFGATQPQHF.

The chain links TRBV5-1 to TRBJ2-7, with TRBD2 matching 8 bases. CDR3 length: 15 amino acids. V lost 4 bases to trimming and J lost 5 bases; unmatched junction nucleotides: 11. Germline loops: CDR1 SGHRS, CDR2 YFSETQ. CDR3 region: CASSRAGGPSDEQYV. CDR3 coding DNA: TGCGCCAGCAGCCGGGCGGGGGGCCCCTCGGACGAGCAGTACGTC.

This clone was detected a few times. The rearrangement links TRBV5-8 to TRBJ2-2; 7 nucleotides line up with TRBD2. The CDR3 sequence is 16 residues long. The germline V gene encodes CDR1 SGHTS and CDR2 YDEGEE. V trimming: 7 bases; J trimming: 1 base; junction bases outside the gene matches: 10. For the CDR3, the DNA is TGTGCCAGCTCCCCGGGAGCGGGGATGAACACCGGGGAGCTGTTTTTT. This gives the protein CASSPGAGMNTGELFF.

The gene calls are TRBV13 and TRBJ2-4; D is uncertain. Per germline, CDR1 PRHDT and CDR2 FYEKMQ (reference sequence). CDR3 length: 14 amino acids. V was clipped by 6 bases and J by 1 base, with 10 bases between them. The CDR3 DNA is TGTGCCAGCAGACCCTCGCGGGCCAAAAACATTCAGTACTTC. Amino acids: CASRPSRAKNIQYF. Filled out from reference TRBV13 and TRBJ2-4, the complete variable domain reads AAGVIQSPRHLIKEKRETATLKCYPIPRHDTVYWYQQGPGQDPQFLISFYEKMQSDKGSIPDRFSAQQFSDYHSELNMSSLELGDSALYFCASRPSRAKNIQYFGAGTRLSVL.